Sequencing of this T cell receptor (beta chain) was carried out in a study of beta chain features in type 1 diabetes. Concerning this clone itself: Its cognate antigen is unknown.

V was cut by 0 bases and J by 6 bases, with 14 bases left in between. CDR1 and CDR2 (germline): LNHNV, YYDKDF (reference sequence). The CDR3 is 15 residues long. Study-level points and caveats: All four CD4+ subsets of Type 1 diabetes patients contained TCRB CDR3s that were moderately but significantly shorter.

Every isolated RNA sample was fully reverse transcribed, so sequencing captured expressed TCRB transcripts. Clones were sequenced by immunoSEQ multiplex PCR, and TCRdb holds only the in-frame ones, with some missing. The table shows approximately 250,000 clones, with 15% to 20% occurring only once. The sequencing input was naive CD4+ T cells from blood. This chain links TRBV15 with TRBJ1-2; D is uncertain. The sequence derives from a man aged 30 to 45 with type 1 diabetes. The CDR3 loop is CATSRDIQPVDGYTF. The CDR3 coding sequence is TGTGCCACCAGCAGAGATATACAGCCGGTGGATGGCTACACCTTC.